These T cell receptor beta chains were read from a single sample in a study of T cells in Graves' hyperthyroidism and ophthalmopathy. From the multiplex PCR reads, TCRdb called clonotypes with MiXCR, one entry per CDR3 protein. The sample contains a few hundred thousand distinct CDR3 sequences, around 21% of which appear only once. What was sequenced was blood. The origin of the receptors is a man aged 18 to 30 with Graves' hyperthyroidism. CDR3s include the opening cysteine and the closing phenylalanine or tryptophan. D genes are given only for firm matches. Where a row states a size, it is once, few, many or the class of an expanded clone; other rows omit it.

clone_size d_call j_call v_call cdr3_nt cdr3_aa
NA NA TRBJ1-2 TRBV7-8 TGTGCCAGCAGCTTAGTTGGGGAGTTTTCCTATGGCTACACCTTC CASSLVGEFSYGYTF
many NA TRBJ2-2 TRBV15 TGTGCCACCAGCACATCCACGGGGGCTAGCTTTACCGGGGAGCTGTTTTTT CATSTSTGASFTGELFF
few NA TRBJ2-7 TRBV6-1 TGTGCCAGCAGACCGGACATTACCTACGAGCAGTACTTC CASRPDITYEQYF
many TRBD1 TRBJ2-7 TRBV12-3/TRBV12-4 TGTGCCAGCAGTTTAAACAGGGGTGAAGAGCAGTACTTC CASSLNRGEEQYF
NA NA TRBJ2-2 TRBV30 TGTGCCTGGAGTAGCCGGGGGCAAAACACCGGGGAGCTGTTTTTT CAWSSRGQNTGELFF
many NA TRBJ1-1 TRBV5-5 TGTGCCAGCAGAGTTCGGGGGGGGTGGACTGAAGCTTTCTTT CASRVRGGWTEAFF
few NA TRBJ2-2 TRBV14 TGTGCCAGCACCTCGGGGGGCCACGGGGAGCTGTTTTTT CASTSGGHGELFF
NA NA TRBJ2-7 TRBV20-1 TGCAGTGCTAGAGAGATGGTCTTCTACGAGCAGTACTTC CSAREMVFYEQYF
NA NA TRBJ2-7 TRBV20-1 TGCAGTGCTGGGGACGGAAACTACGAGCAGTACTTC CSAGDGNYEQYF
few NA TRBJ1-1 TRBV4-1 TGCGCCAGCAGCCGAGAACAGGGTGGGGGCACTGAAGCTTTCTTT CASSREQGGGTEAFF
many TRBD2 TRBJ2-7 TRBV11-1 TGTGCCAGCAGCTTAGCCCCAACTAGCGGGGGGGCGTTCGAGCAGTACTTC CASSLAPTSGGAFEQYF
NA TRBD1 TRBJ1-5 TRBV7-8 TGTGCCAGCAGCATTTGGGACAGGGGAAATAGCAATCAGCCCCAGCATTTT CASSIWDRGNSNQPQHF
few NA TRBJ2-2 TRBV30 TGTGCCTCCATGGGGGGTACATACACCGGGGAGCTGTTTTTT CASMGGTYTGELFF
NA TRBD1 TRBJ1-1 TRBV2 TGTGCCAGCAGCCGCACAAGTAGGGGGCTGAACACTGAAGCTTTCTTT CASSRTSRGLNTEAFF
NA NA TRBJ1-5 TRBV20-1 TGCAGTGCTCCCCGCACTGCTAATCAGCCCCAGCATTTT CSAPRTANQPQHF
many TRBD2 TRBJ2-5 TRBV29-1 TGCAGCGTGAGCGGGGGGAACCAAGAGACCCAGTACTTC CSVSGGNQETQYF
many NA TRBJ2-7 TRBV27 TGTGCCAGCAGTCCGCTTAGGGCAGGGTCCTACGAGCAGTACTTC CASSPLRAGSYEQYF
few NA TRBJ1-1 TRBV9 TGTGCCAGCAGCGTTACTTACCGCACTGAAGCTTGCTTT CASSVTYRTEACF
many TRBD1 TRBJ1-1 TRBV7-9 TGTGCCAGCAGCGCTACCTCGGACAGGGAGACAACTTTCTTT CASSATSDRETTFF
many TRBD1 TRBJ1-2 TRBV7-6 TGTGCCAGCAGCCAAACAGGGGCTGGCTATGGCTACACCTTC CASSQTGAGYGYTF
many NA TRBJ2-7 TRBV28 TGTGCCAGCAGTCTCACTCCTACAGATTCCTACGAGCAGTACTTC CASSLTPTDSYEQYF
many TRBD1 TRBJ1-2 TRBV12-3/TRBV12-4 TGTGCCAGCAGTGATGACAGGGACCTCTATGGCTACACCTTC CASSDDRDLYGYTF
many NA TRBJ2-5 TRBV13 TGTGCCAGCAGCTCCCCGGAGGACCAAGAGACCCAGTACTTC CASSSPEDQETQYF
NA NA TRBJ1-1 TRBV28 TGTGCCAGCAGTTTGGTAGGGACGAACACTGAAGCTTTCTTT CASSLVGTNTEAFF
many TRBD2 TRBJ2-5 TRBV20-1 TGCAGTGCCCAGGGACTAGCGGCTCAAGAGACCCAGTACTTC CSAQGLAAQETQYF
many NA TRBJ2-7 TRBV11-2 TGTGCCAGCAGTTGGGCCCAGGGCTCTTTTTACGAGCAGTACTTC CASSWAQGSFYEQYF
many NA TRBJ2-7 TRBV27 TGTGCCAGCAGTTCCGCTCAGGGGTTCACTTACGAGCAGTACTTC CASSSAQGFTYEQYF
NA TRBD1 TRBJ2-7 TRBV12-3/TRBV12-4 TGTGCCAGCAGCCCGGGACAGGGTGCCCACTACGAGCAGTACTTC CASSPGQGAHYEQYF
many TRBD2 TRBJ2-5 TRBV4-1 TGCGCCAGCAGCCCTTCTAGCGGGGGTTTCCAAGAGACCCAGTACTTC CASSPSSGGFQETQYF
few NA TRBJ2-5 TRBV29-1 TGCAGCGTTGAAGATCTGGGCGAGACCCAGTACTTC CSVEDLGETQYF
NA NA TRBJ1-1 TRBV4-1 TGCGCCAGCAGCCAAGATATCCAGGGTGCCACTGAAGCTTTCTTT CASSQDIQGATEAFF
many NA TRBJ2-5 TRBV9 TGTGCCAGCAGCGTAGGAGCAGGGGACCCCGAGACCCAGTACTTC CASSVGAGDPETQYF
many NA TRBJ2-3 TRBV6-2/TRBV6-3 TGTGCCAGCAGTTCTGGGGGCCTGAGCACAGATACGCAGTATTTT CASSSGGLSTDTQYF
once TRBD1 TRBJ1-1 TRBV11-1 TGTGCCAGCAGCTTCCGGGACAGGGGCAGGGGGGTCACTGAAGCTTTCTTT CASSFRDRGRGVTEAFF
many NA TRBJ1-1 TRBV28 TGTGCCAGCAGTTTGAAAAGGATGTGGAACACTGAAGCTTTCTTT CASSLKRMWNTEAFF
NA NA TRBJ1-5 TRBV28 TGTGCCAGCAGTCTGCCAGGTAATAGCAATCAGCCCCAGCATTTT CASSLPGNSNQPQHF
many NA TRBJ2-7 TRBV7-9 TGTGCCAGCAGCATCAGCGTCTACGAGCAGTACTTC CASSISVYEQYF
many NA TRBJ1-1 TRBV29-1 TGCAGCTCCCGACTTAACACTGAAGCTTTCTTT CSSRLNTEAFF
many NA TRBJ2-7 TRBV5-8 TGTGCCAGCAGCTTGGGACTTAACTCCTACGAGCAGTACTTC CASSLGLNSYEQYF
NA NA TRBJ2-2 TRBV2 TGTGCCTCTAGTGTAGCATACACCGGGGAGCTGTTTTTT CASSVAYTGELFF